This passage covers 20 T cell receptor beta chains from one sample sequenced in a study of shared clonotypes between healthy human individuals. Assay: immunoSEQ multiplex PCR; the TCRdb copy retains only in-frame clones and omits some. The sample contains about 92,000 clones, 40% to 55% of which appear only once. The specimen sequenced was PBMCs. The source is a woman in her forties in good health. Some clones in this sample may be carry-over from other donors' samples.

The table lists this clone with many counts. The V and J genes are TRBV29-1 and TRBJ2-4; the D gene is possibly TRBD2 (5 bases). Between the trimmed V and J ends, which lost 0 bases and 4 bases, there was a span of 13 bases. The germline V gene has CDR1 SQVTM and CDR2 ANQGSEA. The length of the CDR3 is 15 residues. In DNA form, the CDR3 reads TGCAGCGTTGAAGATGAGGGTAGGGTAAAAAACATTCAGTACTTC. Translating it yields CSVEDEGRVKNIQYF. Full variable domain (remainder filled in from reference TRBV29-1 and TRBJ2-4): SAVISQKPSRDICQRGTSLTIQCQVDSQVTMMFWYRQQPGQSLTLIATANQGSEATYESGFVIDKFPISRPNLTFSTLTVSNMSPEDSSIYLCSVEDEGRVKNIQYFGAGTRLSVL.

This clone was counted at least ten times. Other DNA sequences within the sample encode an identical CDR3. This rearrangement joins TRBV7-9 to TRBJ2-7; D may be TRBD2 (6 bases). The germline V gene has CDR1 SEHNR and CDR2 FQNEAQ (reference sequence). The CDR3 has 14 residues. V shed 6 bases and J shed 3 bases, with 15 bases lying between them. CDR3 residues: CASRQSGSIYEQYF. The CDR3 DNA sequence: TGTGCCAGCAGACAGAGCGGGTCCATCTACGAGCAGTACTTC.

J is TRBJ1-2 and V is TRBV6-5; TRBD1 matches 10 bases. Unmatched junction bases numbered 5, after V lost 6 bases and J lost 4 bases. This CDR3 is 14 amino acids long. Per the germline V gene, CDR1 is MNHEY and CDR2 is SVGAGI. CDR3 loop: CASSRTGGTYGYTF. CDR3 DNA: TGTGCCAGCAGCCGGACAGGGGGGACCTATGGCTACACCTTC.

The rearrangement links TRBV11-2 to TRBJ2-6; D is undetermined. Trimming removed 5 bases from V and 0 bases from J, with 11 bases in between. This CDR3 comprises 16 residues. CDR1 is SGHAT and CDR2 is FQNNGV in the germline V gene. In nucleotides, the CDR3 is TGTGCCAGCAGCGCGACACCCCCCTCTGGGGCCAACGTCCTGACTTTC. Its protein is CASSATPPSGANVLTF.

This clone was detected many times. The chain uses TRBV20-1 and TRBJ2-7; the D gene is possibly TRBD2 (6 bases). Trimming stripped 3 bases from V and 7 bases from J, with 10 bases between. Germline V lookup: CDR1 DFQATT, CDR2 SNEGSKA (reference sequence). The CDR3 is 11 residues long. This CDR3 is CSARGRGEQYF. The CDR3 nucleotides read TGCAGTGCTAGGGGCCGGGGGGAGCAGTACTTC.

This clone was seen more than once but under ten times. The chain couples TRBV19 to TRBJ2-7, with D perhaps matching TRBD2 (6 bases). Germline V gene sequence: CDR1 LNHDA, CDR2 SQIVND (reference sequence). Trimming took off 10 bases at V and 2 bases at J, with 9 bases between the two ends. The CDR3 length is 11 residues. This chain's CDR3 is CATRTTYEQYF. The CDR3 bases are TGTGCCACTAGGACTACCTACGAGCAGTACTTC. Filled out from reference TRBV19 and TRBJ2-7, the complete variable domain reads DGGITQSPKYLFRKEGQNVTLSCEQNLNHDAMYWYRQDPGQGLRLIYYSQIVNDFQKGDIAEGYSVSREKKESFPLTVTSAQKNPTAFYLCATRTTYEQYFGPGTRLTVT.

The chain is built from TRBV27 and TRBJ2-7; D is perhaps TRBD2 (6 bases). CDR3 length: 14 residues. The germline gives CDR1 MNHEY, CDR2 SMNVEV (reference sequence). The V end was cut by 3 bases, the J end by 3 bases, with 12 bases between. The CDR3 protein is CASSLVGGDYEQYF. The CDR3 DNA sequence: TGTGCCAGCAGTTTGGTGGGCGGGGACTACGAGCAGTACTTC.

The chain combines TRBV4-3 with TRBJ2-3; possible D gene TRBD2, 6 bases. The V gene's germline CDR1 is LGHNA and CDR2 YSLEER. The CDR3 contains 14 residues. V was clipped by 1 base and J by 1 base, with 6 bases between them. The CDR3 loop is CASSQGRGTDTQYF. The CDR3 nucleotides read TGCGCCAGCAGCCAAGGGAGGGGCACAGATACGCAGTATTTT.

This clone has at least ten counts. In nucleotides, the CDR3 is TGCGCCAGCAGAGACAGAGCTAACTATGGCTACACCTTC. The encoded protein is CASRDRANYGYTF. The chain recombines TRBV23-1 with TRBJ1-2, with D possibly being TRBD1 (5 bases). TRBV23-1 is reported as an ORF; its role is uncertain. Trimming stripped 6 bases from V and 0 bases from J, with 8 bases between. The CDR3 is 13 residues long.

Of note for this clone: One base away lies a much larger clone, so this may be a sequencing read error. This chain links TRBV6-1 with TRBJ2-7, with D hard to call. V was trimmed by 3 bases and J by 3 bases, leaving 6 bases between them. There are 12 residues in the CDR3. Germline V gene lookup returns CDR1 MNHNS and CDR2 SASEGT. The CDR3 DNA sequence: TGTGCCAGCAGTGAGCGTTACTACGAGCAGTACTTC. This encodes CASSERYYEQYF.

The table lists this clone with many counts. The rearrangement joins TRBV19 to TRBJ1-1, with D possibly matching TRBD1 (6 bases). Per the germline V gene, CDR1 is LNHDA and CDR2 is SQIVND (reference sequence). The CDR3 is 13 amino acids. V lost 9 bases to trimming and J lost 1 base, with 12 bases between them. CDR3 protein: CASRGQPNTEAFF. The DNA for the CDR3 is TGTGCCAGCCGGGGGCAGCCGAACACTGAAGCTTTCTTT.

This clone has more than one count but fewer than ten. The CDR3 nucleotides are TGTGCGGTGGGCCAAGAGACCCAGTACTTC. Its protein is CAVGQETQYF. The chain recombines TRBV7-7 with TRBJ2-5, with D hard to call. From germline, CDR1 is SSHAT and CDR2 FNYEAQ (reference sequence). The CDR3 is 10 amino acids.

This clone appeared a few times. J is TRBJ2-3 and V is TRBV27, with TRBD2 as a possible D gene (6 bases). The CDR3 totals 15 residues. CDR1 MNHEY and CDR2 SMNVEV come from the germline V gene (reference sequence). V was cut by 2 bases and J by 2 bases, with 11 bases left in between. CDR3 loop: CASSLVSGTTDTQYF. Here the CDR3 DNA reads TGTGCCAGCAGTTTAGTTAGCGGCACCACAGATACGCAGTATTTT.

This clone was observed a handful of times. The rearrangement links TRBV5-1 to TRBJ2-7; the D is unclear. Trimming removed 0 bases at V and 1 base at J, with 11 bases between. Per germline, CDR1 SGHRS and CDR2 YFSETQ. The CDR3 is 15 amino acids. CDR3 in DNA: TGCGCCAGCAGCTTGGGCTCCTCCGGGTCCTACGAGCAGTACTTC. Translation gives CASSLGSSGSYEQYF.

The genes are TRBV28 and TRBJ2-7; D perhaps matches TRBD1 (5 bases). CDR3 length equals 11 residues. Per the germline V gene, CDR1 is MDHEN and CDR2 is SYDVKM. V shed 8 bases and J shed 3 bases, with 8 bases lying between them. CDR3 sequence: CASGHVYEQYF. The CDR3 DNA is TGTGCCAGCGGACATGTCTACGAGCAGTACTTC.

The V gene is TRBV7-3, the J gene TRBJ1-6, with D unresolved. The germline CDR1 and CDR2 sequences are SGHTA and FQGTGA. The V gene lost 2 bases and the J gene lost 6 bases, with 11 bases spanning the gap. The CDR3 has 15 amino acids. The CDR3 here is CASSLAGPPNSPLHF. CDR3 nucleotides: TGTGCCAGCAGCTTAGCCGGTCCGCCTAATTCACCCCTCCACTTT.

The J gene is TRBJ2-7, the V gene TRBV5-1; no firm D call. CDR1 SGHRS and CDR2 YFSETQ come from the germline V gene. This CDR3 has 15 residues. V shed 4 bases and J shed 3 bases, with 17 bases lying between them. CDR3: CASSQPAGGSYEQYF. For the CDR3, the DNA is TGCGCCAGCAGCCAACCGGCAGGCGGAAGCTACGAGCAGTACTTC.

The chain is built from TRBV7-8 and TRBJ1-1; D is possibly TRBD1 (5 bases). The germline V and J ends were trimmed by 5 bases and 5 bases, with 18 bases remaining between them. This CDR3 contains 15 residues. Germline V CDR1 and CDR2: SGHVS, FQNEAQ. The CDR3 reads CASSQGRAVRTEAFF. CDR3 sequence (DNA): TGTGCCAGCAGCCAGGGTAGGGCGGTAAGGACTGAAGCTTTCTTT.

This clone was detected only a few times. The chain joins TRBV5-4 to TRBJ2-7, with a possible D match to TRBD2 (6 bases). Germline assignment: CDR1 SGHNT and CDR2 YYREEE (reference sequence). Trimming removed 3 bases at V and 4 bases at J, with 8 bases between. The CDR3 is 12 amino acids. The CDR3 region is CASSWGGYEQYF. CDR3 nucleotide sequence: TGTGCCAGCAGCTGGGGAGGATACGAGCAGTACTTC. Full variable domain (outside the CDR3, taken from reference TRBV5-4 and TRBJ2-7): ETGVTQSPTHLIKTRGQQVTLRCSSQSGHNTVSWYQQALGQGPQFIFQYYREEENGRGNFPPRFSGLQFPNYSSELNVNALELDDSALYLCASSWGGYEQYFGPGTRLTVT.

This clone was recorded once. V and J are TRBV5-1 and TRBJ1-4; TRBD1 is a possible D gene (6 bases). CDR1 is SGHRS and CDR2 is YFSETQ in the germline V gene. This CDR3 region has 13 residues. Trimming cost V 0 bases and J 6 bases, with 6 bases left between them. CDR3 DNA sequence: TGCGCCAGCAGCTTGGAGGGGGATGAAAAACTGTTTTTT. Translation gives CASSLEGDEKLFF.